This is a list of T cell receptor beta chains from one sample in a study of cytotoxic CD8 clonotypes in ibrutinib-treated CLL. Profiled with immunoSEQ multiplex PCR; TCRdb holds only in-frame clones, not every one. The repertoire consists of over 250,000 clones, with more than 70% occurring once and the leading ten covering about 5.8%. The sequences come from PBMCs, collected at disease progression, from a patient treated with ibrutinib. The receptors originated from a human donor with chronic lymphocytic leukemia. The CDR3 runs from the conserved cysteine through the conserved F or W. A D gene is named only where the DNA matches it firmly. Clone size, where shown, is once, few, many, or a class for clones that have expanded.

>NA|NA|TRBV5-5|TRBJ2-7
TGTGCCAGCAGCTTGGTTCTGGCCCACTACGAGCAGTACTTC
CASSLVLAHYEQYF
>TRBD1|NA|TRBV7-8|TRBJ2-2
TGTGCCAGCAGCCGGCAGGGGGAACTGAACACCGGGGAGCTGTTTTTT
CASSRQGELNTGELFF
>NA|NA|TRBV25-1|TRBJ2-1
TGTGCCAGCAGGGGGGGAAATGAGCAGTTCTTC
CASRGGNEQFF
>NA|few|TRBV7-3|TRBJ1-2
TGTGCCAGCAGCTTAGGGCAGGGGAATGGCTACACCTTC
CASSLGQGNGYTF
>NA|NA|TRBV5-1|TRBJ2-7
TGCGCCAGCAGCTTACGGGCTTCGGCCTACGAGCAGTACTTC
CASSLRASAYEQYF
>NA|NA|TRBV7-9|TRBJ2-2
TGTGCCAGCAGCTTAGCGCTTGTGGGGACTGGGGAGCTGTTTTTT
CASSLALVGTGELFF
>NA|once|TRBV18|TRBJ2-3
TGTGCCAGCTCACCACGGCACACAGATACGCAGTATTTT
CASSPRHTDTQYF
>NA|NA|TRBV10-3|TRBJ1-6
TGTGCCATCAGTGAGTCGAAGGGTCGCTCACCCCTCCACTTT
CAISESKGRSPLHF
>NA|NA|TRBV4-1|TRBJ2-5
TGCGCCAGCAGCCAAGAATGGCGGGACTACCAAGAGACCCAGTACTTC
CASSQEWRDYQETQYF
>TRBD2|few|TRBV9|TRBJ2-2
TGTGCCAGCCATTCTAGCGGCCCCGGGGAGCTGTTTTTT
CASHSSGPGELFF
>TRBD2|NA|TRBV29-1|TRBJ2-3
TGCAGCGTTGAATCCCTAGCGGGAGATACGCAGTATTTT
CSVESLAGDTQYF
>NA|NA|TRBV4-1|TRBJ2-3
TGCGCCAGCAGCCAAGATCAGTGGAATACGCAGTATTTT
CASSQDQWNTQYF
>NA|few|TRBV2|TRBJ1-5
TGTGCCAGCACTAAGACAGGACCGGGGCCCCAGCATTTT
CASTKTGPGPQHF
>TRBD1|NA|TRBV4-1|TRBJ1-5
TGCGCCAGCAGCCACGACACCGGGACAGGGGGCAATCAGCCCCAGCATTTT
CASSHDTGTGGNQPQHF
>TRBD1|NA|TRBV6-4|TRBJ1-5
TGTGCCAGCAGTGACCCCGGGACAGGGGGCGTTAATCAGCCCCAGCATTTT
CASSDPGTGGVNQPQHF
>NA|NA|TRBV5-1|TRBJ1-1
TGCGCCAGCAGCTTGGCCTCTGGGTGGAACACTGAAGCTTTCTTT
CASSLASGWNTEAFF
>NA|few|TRBV5-1|TRBJ2-7
TGCGCCAGCAGCTTGAGGACAGAGAGCTACGAGCAGTACTTC
CASSLRTESYEQYF
>NA|few|TRBV10-2|TRBJ1-5
TGCGCCAGCAGTGAGTGGGGTGAGCCCCAGCATTTT
CASSEWGEPQHF
>TRBD2|once|TRBV4-1|TRBJ2-1
TGCGCCAGCAGCCCTCTAGCGGGAGTACACAATGAGCAGTTCTTC
CASSPLAGVHNEQFF
>NA|NA|TRBV4-1|TRBJ2-5
TGCGCCAGCAGCCAAGGGCTAGGAGAGACCCAGTACTTC
CASSQGLGETQYF
>NA|few|TRBV9|TRBJ2-5
TGTGCCAGCAGCGGGGGGCTCGGGGGAGAGACCCAGTACTTC
CASSGGLGGETQYF
>TRBD2|NA|TRBV2|TRBJ2-1
TGTGCCAGCAGCTATGGACTAGCGGGAGGGCCGGGTGAGCAGTTCTTC
CASSYGLAGGPGEQFF
>NA|NA|TRBV19|TRBJ2-5
TGTGCCAGTAGTGAAGCGGGGGACAGGACCCAGTACTTC
CASSEAGDRTQYF
>NA|NA|TRBV7-9|TRBJ2-3
TGTGCCAGCAGCTTATCCACAGATACGCAGTATTTT
CASSLSTDTQYF
>NA|NA|TRBV21-1|TRBJ2-7
TGTGCCAGCAGCACATCAGCAGGCCGGGACAGGGAACAAGTCGAGCAGTACTTC
CASSTSAGRDREQVEQYF
>NA|NA|TRBV4-1|TRBJ2-5
TGCGCCAGCAGCCAGGCCACAGGGGAGACCCAGTACTTC
CASSQATGETQYF